The next 2 T cell receptor beta chains were all read from a single sample in a study of CD8 T cells in ankylosing spondylitis. Via MiXCR, TCRdb re-called the 5' RACE reads, giving one row per CDR3 protein. The sample lists 250,000 or so distinct CDR3 sequences; roughly 25% were seen once. The specimen sequenced was blood, either unsorted or a sorted T cell fraction (not recorded which). These receptors originate from a male donor with ankylosing spondylitis or in good health (not recorded which).

This clonotype was found many times. The CDR3 spells CASSFRTGNYGYTF. CDR3 bases: TGTGCCAGCAGTTTCAGGACAGGGAACTATGGCTACACCTTC. The chain links TRBV28 to TRBJ1-2; 8 bases fit TRBD1. This CDR3 is built from 14 residues. CDR1 and CDR2 (germline): MDHEN, SYDVKM. V dropped 3 bases and J dropped 2; count of bases not matched to a gene: 2.

In its sample, this clonotype was seen many times. The chain recombines TRBV20-1 with TRBJ2-7; 8 nucleotides match TRBD1. Germline V gene data show CDR1 as DFQATT and CDR2 as SNEGSKA (reference sequence). Trimming at V came to 5 bases and at J to 5 bases, leaving 8 bases not matched to a gene. This CDR3 region has 13 residues. The CDR3, as DNA: TGCAGTGCTGCCGGGACAGGTGTCAACGAGCAGTACTTC. Translated: CSAAGTGVNEQYF.